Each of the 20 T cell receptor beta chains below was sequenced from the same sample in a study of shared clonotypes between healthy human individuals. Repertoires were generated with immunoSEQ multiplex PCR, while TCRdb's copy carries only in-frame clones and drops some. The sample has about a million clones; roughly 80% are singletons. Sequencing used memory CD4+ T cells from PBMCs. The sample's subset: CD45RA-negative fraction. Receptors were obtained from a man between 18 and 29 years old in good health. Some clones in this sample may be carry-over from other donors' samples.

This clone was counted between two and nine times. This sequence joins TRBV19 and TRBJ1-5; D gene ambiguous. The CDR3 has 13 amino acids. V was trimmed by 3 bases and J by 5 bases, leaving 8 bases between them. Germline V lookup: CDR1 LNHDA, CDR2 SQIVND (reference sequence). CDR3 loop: CASSMLGHQPQHF. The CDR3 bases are TGTGCCAGTAGTATGCTGGGTCATCAGCCCCAGCATTTT. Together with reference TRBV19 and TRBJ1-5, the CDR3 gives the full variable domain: DGGITQSPKYLFRKEGQNVTLSCEQNLNHDAMYWYRQDPGQGLRLIYYSQIVNDFQKGDIAEGYSVSREKKESFPLTVTSAQKNPTAFYLCASSMLGHQPQHFGDGTRLSIL.

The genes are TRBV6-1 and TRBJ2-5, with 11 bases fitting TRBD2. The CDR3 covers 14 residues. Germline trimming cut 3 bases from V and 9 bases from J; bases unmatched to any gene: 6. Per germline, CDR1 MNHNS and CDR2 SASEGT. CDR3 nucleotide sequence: TGTGCCAGCAGTGAGCTAGCGGGAGGATCGGCCCAGTACTTC. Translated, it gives CASSELAGGSAQYF.

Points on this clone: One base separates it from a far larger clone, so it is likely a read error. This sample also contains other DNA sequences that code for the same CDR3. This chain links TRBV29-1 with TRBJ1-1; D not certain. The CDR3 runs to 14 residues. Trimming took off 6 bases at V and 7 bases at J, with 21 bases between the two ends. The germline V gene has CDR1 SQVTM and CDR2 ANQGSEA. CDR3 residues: CSVVLTRGGIEAFF. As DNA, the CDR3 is TGCAGCGTCGTCCTAACCCGGGGTGGGATTGAAGCTTTCTTT.

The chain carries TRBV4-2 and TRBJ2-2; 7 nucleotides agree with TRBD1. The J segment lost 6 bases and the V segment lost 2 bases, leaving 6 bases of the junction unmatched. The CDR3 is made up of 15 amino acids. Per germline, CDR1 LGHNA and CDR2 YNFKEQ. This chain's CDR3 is CASSQTRQGSGELFF. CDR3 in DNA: TGTGCCAGCAGCCAAACGAGACAGGGTTCCGGGGAGCTGTTTTTT.

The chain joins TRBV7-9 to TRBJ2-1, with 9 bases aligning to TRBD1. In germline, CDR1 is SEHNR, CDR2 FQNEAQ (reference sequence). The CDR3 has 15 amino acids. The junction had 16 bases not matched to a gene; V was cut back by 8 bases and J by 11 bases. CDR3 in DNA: TGTGCCAGCGTCTGGGGGTGGACAGGGGCCTACAAGCAGTTCTTC. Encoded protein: CASVWGWTGAYKQFF.

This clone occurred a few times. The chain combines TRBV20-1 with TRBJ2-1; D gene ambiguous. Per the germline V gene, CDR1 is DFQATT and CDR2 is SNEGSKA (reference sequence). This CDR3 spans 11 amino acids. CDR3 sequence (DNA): TGCACCCCCCCCGATCCAAATGAGCAGTTCTTC. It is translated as CTPPDPNEQFF.

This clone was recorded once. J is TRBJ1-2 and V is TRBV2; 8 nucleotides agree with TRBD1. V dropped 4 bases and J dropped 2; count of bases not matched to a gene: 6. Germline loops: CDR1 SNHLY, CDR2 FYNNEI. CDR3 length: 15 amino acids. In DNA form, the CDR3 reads TGTGCCAGCAGTGGCATTCGGACAGGGAACTATGGCTACACCTTC. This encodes CASSGIRTGNYGYTF.

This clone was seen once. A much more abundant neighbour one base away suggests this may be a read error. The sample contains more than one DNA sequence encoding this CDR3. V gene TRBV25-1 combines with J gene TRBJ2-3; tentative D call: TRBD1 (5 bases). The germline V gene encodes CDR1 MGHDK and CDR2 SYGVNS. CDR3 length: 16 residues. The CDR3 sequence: CASSEYGRVGTDTQYF. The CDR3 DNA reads TGCGCCAGCAGTGAATATGGCAGGGTAGGCACAGATACGCAGTATTTT.

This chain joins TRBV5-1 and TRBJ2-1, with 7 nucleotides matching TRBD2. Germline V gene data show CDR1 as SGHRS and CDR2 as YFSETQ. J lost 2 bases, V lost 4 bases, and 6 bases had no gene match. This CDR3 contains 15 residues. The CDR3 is CASSLGTKTYNEQFF. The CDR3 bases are TGCGCCAGCAGCCTCGGGACTAAGACCTACAATGAGCAGTTCTTC.

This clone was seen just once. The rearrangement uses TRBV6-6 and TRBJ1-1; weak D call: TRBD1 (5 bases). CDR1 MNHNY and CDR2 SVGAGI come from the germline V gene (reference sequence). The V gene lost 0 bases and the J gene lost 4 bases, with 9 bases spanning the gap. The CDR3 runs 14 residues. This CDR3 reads CASSYSTVGTEAFF. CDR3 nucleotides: TGTGCCAGCAGTTACTCGACAGTAGGCACTGAAGCTTTCTTT.

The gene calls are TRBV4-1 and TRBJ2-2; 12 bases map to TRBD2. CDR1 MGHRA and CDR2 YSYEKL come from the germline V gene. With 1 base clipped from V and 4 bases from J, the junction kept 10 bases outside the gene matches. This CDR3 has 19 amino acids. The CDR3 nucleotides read TGCGCCAGCAGCCAAGTTCCGCTAGCGGGAGGGCCTCCCACCGGGGAGCTGTTTTTT. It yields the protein CASSQVPLAGGPPTGELFF.

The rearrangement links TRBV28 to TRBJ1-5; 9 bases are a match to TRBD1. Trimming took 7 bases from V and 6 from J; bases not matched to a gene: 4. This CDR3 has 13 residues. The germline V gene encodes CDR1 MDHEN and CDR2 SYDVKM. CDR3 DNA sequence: TGTGCCAGCATCACGGACAGGGGTCAGCCCCAGCATTTT. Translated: CASITDRGQPQHF.

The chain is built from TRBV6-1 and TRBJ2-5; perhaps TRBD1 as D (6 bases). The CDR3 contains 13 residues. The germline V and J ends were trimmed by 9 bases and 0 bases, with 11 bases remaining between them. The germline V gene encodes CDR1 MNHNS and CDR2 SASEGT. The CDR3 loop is CASPGHNQETQYF. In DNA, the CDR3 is TGTGCCAGTCCGGGACATAACCAAGAGACCCAGTACTTC.

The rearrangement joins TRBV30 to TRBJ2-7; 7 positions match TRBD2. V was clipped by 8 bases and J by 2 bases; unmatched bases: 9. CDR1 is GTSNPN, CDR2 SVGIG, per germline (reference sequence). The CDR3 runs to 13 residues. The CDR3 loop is CAVSKSGTYEQYF. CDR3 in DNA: TGTGCCGTTTCTAAAAGCGGGACCTACGAGCAGTACTTC.

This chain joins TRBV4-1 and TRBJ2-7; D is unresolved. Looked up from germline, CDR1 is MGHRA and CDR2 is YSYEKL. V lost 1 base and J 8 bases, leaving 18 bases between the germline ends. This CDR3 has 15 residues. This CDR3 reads CASSQALQAYRQQYF. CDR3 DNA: TGCGCCAGCAGCCAAGCGCTCCAGGCCTATCGACAGCAGTACTTC.

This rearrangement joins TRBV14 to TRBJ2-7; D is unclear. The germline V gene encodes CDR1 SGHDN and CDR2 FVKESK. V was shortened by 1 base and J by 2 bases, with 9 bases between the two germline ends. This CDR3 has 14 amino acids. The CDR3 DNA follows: TGTGCCAGCAGCCAAGTAGGTCTCCCCTACGAGCAGTACTTC. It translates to CASSQVGLPYEQYF. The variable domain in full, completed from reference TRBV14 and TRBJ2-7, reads EAGVTQFPSHSVIEKGQTVTLRCDPISGHDNLYWYRRVMGKEIKFLLHFVKESKQDESGMPNNRFLAERTGGTYSTLKVQPAELEDSGVYFCASSQVGLPYEQYFGPGTRLTVT.

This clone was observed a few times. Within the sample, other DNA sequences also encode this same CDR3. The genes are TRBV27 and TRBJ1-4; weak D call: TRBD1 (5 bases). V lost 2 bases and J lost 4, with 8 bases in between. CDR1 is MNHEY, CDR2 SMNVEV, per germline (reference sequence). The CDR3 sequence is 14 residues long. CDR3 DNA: TGTGCCAGCAGTTTAGGAGACAGTAATGAAAAACTGTTTTTT. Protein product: CASSLGDSNEKLFF.

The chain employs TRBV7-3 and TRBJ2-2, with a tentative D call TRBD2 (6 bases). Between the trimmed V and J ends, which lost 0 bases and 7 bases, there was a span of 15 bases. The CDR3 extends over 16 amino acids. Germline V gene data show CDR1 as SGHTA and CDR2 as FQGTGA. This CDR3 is CASSLTSLGTFGELFF. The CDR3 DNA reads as TGTGCCAGCAGCTTAACGAGTTTGGGGACTTTCGGGGAGCTGTTTTTT. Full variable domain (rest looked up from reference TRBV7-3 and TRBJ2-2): GAGVSQTPSNKVTEKGKYVELRCDPISGHTALYWYRQSLGQGPEFLIYFQGTGAADDSGLPNDRFFAVRPEGSVSTLKIQRTERGDSAVYLCASSLTSLGTFGELFFGEGSRLTVL.

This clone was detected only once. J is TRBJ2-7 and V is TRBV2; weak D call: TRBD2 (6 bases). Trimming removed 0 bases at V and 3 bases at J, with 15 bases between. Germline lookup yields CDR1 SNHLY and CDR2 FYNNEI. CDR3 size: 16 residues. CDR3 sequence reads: CASSEASGFGIYEQYF. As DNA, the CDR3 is TGTGCCAGCAGTGAAGCTAGCGGATTCGGGATCTACGAGCAGTACTTC.

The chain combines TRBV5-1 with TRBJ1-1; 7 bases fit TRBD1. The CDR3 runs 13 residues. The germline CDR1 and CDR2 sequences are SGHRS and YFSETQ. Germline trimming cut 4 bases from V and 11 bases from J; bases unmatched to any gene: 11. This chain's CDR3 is CASSRTQGQHAFF. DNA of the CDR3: TGCGCCAGCAGCCGCACACAGGGGCAACACGCTTTCTTT.